The rows below give T cell receptor beta chains drawn from one sample of a study of Ad26.COV2.S vaccination and SARS-CoV-2 variants. Assay: immunoSEQ multiplex PCR; the TCRdb copy retains only in-frame clones and omits some. The profile shows about 390,000 clones, 88% of them singletons. The material sequenced was peripheral blood, taken in a trial of Ad26.COV2.S vaccine versus placebo. These receptors were obtained from a person between 18 and 65 years old who received the Ad26.COV2.S COVID-19 vaccine or a placebo. Both conserved end residues are part of each CDR3. A D gene is named only where the DNA matches it firmly. Rows give clone size only sometimes, using once, few, many, or a class for an expanded clone.

clone size: NA; D gene: TRBD1; V gene: TRBV29-1; J gene: TRBJ2-2; CDR3 protein: CSVNRGSNTGELFF; CDR3 DNA: TGCAGCGTGAACAGGGGAAGCAACACCGGGGAGCTGTTTTTT
clone size: few; D gene: NA; V gene: TRBV5-1; J gene: TRBJ1-3; CDR3 protein: CASSDTGNGNTIYF; CDR3 DNA: TGCGCCAGCAGCGACACAGGGAATGGAAACACCATATATTTT
clone size: NA; D gene: NA; V gene: TRBV2; J gene: TRBJ1-1; CDR3 protein: CASRHPGQNTEAFF; CDR3 DNA: TGTGCCAGCAGGCACCCCGGGCAGAACACTGAAGCTTTCTTT
clone size: once; D gene: TRBD1; V gene: TRBV2; J gene: TRBJ2-3; CDR3 protein: CASSENFGTGLDTQYF; CDR3 DNA: TGTGCCAGCAGTGAAAATTTTGGGACAGGGCTGGATACGCAGTATTTT
clone size: NA; D gene: NA; V gene: TRBV7-8; J gene: TRBJ1-2; CDR3 protein: CASSPGPDRYGYTF; CDR3 DNA: TGTGCCAGCAGCCCAGGGCCGGACCGTTACGGCTACACCTTC
clone size: NA; D gene: NA; V gene: TRBV7-8; J gene: TRBJ1-2; CDR3 protein: CASSPFRFPATNYGYTF; CDR3 DNA: TGTGCCAGCAGCCCATTCCGGTTTCCAGCTACCAACTATGGCTACACCTTC
clone size: NA; D gene: NA; V gene: TRBV6-5; J gene: TRBJ1-2; CDR3 protein: CASSYRVDRNYGYTF; CDR3 DNA: TGTGCCAGCAGTTACAGAGTGGACAGAAACTATGGCTACACCTTC
clone size: once; D gene: NA; V gene: TRBV4-1; J gene: TRBJ2-4; CDR3 protein: CASSQVVAGRGKIQYF; CDR3 DNA: TGCGCCAGCAGCCAAGTCGTGGCTGGCAGGGGTAAGATTCAGTACTTC
clone size: NA; D gene: NA; V gene: TRBV27; J gene: TRBJ1-2; CDR3 protein: CASRGQGHNYGYTF; CDR3 DNA: TGTGCCAGCAGGGGGCAGGGACATAACTATGGCTACACCTTC
clone size: once; D gene: NA; V gene: TRBV11-2; J gene: TRBJ1-1; CDR3 protein: CASSAIRGIGEAFF; CDR3 DNA: TGTGCCAGCAGCGCAATTAGGGGTATTGGTGAAGCTTTCTTT
clone size: few; D gene: NA; V gene: TRBV3-1/TRBV3-2; J gene: TRBJ1-5; CDR3 protein: CASRWVETQPQHF; CDR3 DNA: TGTGCCAGCAGGTGGGTGGAGACTCAGCCCCAGCATTTT
clone size: NA; D gene: TRBD1; V gene: TRBV2; J gene: TRBJ1-5; CDR3 protein: CASSRDRGLQPQHF; CDR3 DNA: TGTGCCAGCAGTCGTGACAGGGGGCTACAGCCCCAGCATTTT
clone size: once; D gene: NA; V gene: TRBV21-1; J gene: TRBJ2-7; CDR3 protein: CASSTDGTGGYEQYF; CDR3 DNA: TGTGCCAGCAGCACGGACGGGACAGGGGGCTACGAGCAGTACTTC
clone size: NA; D gene: NA; V gene: TRBV18; J gene: TRBJ1-3; CDR3 protein: CASSPSRTASSGNTIYF; CDR3 DNA: TGTGCCAGCTCACCGTCCCGGACGGCGAGCTCTGGAAACACCATATATTTT
clone size: once; D gene: NA; V gene: TRBV7-6; J gene: TRBJ1-1; CDR3 protein: CASSLTFGNTEAFF; CDR3 DNA: TGTGCCAGCAGCTTAACGTTTGGGAACACTGAAGCTTTCTTT
clone size: NA; D gene: TRBD1; V gene: TRBV11-1; J gene: TRBJ2-7; CDR3 protein: CASTGTGVYEQYF; CDR3 DNA: TGTGCCAGCACCGGGACAGGGGTTTACGAGCAGTACTTC
clone size: NA; D gene: NA; V gene: TRBV25-1; J gene: TRBJ2-3; CDR3 protein: CASSEVGGRSGTQYF; CDR3 DNA: TGTGCCAGCAGTGAAGTAGGGGGGCGGTCGGGAACGCAGTATTTT
clone size: once; D gene: TRBD2; V gene: TRBV6-5; J gene: TRBJ2-2; CDR3 protein: CASGTSVGELFF; CDR3 DNA: TGTGCCAGCGGGACTAGCGTCGGGGAGCTGTTTTTT
clone size: once; D gene: NA; V gene: TRBV19; J gene: TRBJ1-4; CDR3 protein: CASSMDRNEKLFF; CDR3 DNA: TGTGCCAGTAGTATGGACCGTAATGAAAAACTGTTTTTT
clone size: few; D gene: TRBD1; V gene: TRBV2; J gene: TRBJ2-5; CDR3 protein: CASSRRTGEEETQYF; CDR3 DNA: TGTGCCAGCAGCCGAAGGACAGGAGAGGAAGAGACCCAGTACTTC
clone size: NA; D gene: NA; V gene: TRBV6-5; J gene: TRBJ1-4; CDR3 protein: CASSYSGATNEKLFF; CDR3 DNA: TGTGCCAGCAGTTACTCAGGAGCAACTAATGAAAAACTGTTTTTT
clone size: NA; D gene: TRBD1; V gene: TRBV19; J gene: TRBJ1-2; CDR3 protein: CASRPGQGAPNYGYTF; CDR3 DNA: TGTGCCAGTAGGCCGGGACAGGGGGCCCCTAACTATGGCTACACCTTC
clone size: NA; D gene: TRBD1; V gene: TRBV5-4; J gene: TRBJ1-2; CDR3 protein: CASSTQTGEGYTF; CDR3 DNA: TGTGCCAGCAGCACCCAGACAGGGGAGGGCTACACCTTC
clone size: NA; D gene: TRBD1; V gene: TRBV27; J gene: TRBJ2-6; CDR3 protein: CASSLSGQVFSGANVLTF; CDR3 DNA: TGTGCCAGCAGTTTATCGGGACAGGTCTTCTCTGGGGCCAACGTCCTGACTTTC
clone size: NA; D gene: TRBD1; V gene: TRBV28; J gene: TRBJ1-1; CDR3 protein: CASKNPGQLIHTEAFF; CDR3 DNA: TGTGCCAGCAAAAATCCGGGACAGCTAATTCACACTGAAGCTTTCTTT
clone size: NA; D gene: TRBD1; V gene: TRBV5-4; J gene: TRBJ2-1; CDR3 protein: CASSFQGANEQFF; CDR3 DNA: TGTGCCAGCAGCTTTCAGGGGGCGAATGAGCAGTTCTTC
clone size: NA; D gene: NA; V gene: TRBV19; J gene: TRBJ2-2; CDR3 protein: CASRLWTDTGELFF; CDR3 DNA: TGTGCCAGTCGACTGTGGACCGACACCGGGGAGCTGTTTTTT
clone size: NA; D gene: NA; V gene: TRBV27; J gene: TRBJ1-2; CDR3 protein: CASSLSFAGAKYYGYTF; CDR3 DNA: TGTGCCAGCAGTTTATCGTTTGCGGGTGCGAAATATTATGGCTACACCTTC
clone size: NA; D gene: NA; V gene: TRBV5-1; J gene: TRBJ2-6; CDR3 protein: CASSLTGLGANVLTF; CDR3 DNA: TGCGCCAGCAGCTTGACAGGGTTAGGGGCCAACGTCCTGACTTTC
clone size: few; D gene: TRBD1; V gene: TRBV2; J gene: TRBJ1-5; CDR3 protein: CASSPGQVGNQPQHF; CDR3 DNA: TGTGCCAGCAGTCCGGGACAGGTGGGCAATCAGCCCCAGCATTTT
clone size: NA; D gene: NA; V gene: TRBV19; J gene: TRBJ2-5; CDR3 protein: CASSINRDSETQYF; CDR3 DNA: TGTGCCAGTAGTATAAACCGGGACTCAGAGACCCAGTACTTC
clone size: once; D gene: TRBD2; V gene: TRBV7-8; J gene: TRBJ2-1; CDR3 protein: CASSLDLSGGASYNEQFF; CDR3 DNA: TGTGCCAGCAGCTTAGATCTTAGCGGGGGGGCCTCCTACAATGAGCAGTTCTTC
clone size: NA; D gene: TRBD2; V gene: TRBV11-2; J gene: TRBJ2-3; CDR3 protein: CASSLAGVSTDTQYF; CDR3 DNA: TGTGCCAGCAGCCTAGCGGGGGTTAGCACAGATACGCAGTATTTT
clone size: NA; D gene: NA; V gene: TRBV6-1; J gene: TRBJ1-3; CDR3 protein: CASSEDDITVYF; CDR3 DNA: TGTGCCAGCAGTGAGGACGACATAACCGTATATTTT
clone size: NA; D gene: NA; V gene: TRBV4-3; J gene: TRBJ2-1; CDR3 protein: CASSQDLYNEQFF; CDR3 DNA: TGCGCCAGCAGCCAAGATTTATACAATGAGCAGTTCTTC
clone size: few; D gene: TRBD2; V gene: TRBV7-7; J gene: TRBJ2-2; CDR3 protein: CASSLASGGGTGELFF; CDR3 DNA: TGTGCCAGCAGCTTAGCTAGCGGGGGCGGCACCGGGGAGCTGTTTTTT
clone size: NA; D gene: NA; V gene: TRBV18; J gene: TRBJ1-3; CDR3 protein: CASSWGRTSGNTIYF; CDR3 DNA: TGTGCCAGCTCGTGGGGGCGAACTTCTGGAAACACCATATATTTT
clone size: NA; D gene: TRBD2; V gene: TRBV7-2; J gene: TRBJ2-7; CDR3 protein: CASSKDATSGGSEQYF; CDR3 DNA: TGTGCCAGCAGCAAAGACGCGACTAGCGGGGGATCCGAGCAGTACTTC
clone size: NA; D gene: NA; V gene: TRBV4-1; J gene: TRBJ1-2; CDR3 protein: CASSQVQGPGYGYTF; CDR3 DNA: TGCGCCAGCAGCCAAGTACAGGGTCCGGGCTATGGCTACACCTTC
clone size: NA; D gene: NA; V gene: TRBV5-6; J gene: TRBJ2-3; CDR3 protein: CASSWDTSWEDTQYF; CDR3 DNA: TGTGCCAGCAGCTGGGACACCTCATGGGAAGATACGCAGTATTTT
clone size: NA; D gene: TRBD1; V gene: TRBV11-2; J gene: TRBJ1-5; CDR3 protein: CASSTGTGYQPQHF; CDR3 DNA: TGTGCCAGCAGCACCGGGACAGGGTATCAGCCCCAGCATTTT
clone size: NA; D gene: TRBD2; V gene: TRBV5-1; J gene: TRBJ2-3; CDR3 protein: CASSLGTSGNTDTQYF; CDR3 DNA: TGCGCCAGCAGCTTGGGGACTAGCGGCAACACAGATACGCAGTATTTT
clone size: NA; D gene: TRBD2; V gene: TRBV7-2; J gene: TRBJ2-2; CDR3 protein: CASSPWTSGHTGELFF; CDR3 DNA: TGTGCCAGCAGCCCGTGGACTAGCGGACACACCGGGGAGCTGTTTTTT
clone size: NA; D gene: TRBD1; V gene: TRBV7-2; J gene: TRBJ2-3; CDR3 protein: CASSTGQGSTDTQYF; CDR3 DNA: TGTGCCAGCAGCACGGGACAGGGATCGACAGATACGCAGTATTTT
clone size: NA; D gene: TRBD2; V gene: TRBV7-2; J gene: TRBJ2-5; CDR3 protein: CASRLAGGAETQYF; CDR3 DNA: TGTGCCAGCAGACTAGCGGGGGGTGCGGAGACCCAGTACTTC